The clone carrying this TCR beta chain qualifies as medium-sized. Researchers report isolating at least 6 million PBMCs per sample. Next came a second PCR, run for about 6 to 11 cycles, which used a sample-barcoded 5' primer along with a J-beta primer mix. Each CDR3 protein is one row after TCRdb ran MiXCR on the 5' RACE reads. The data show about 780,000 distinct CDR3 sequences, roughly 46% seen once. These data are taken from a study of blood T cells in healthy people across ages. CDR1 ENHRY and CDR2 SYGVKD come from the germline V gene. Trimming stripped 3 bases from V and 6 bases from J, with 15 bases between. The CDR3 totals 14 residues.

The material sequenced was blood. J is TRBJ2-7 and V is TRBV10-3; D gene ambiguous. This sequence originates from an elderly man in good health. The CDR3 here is CAISDLGGWAEQYF. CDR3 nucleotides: TGTGCCATCAGTGATTTGGGTGGTTGGGCCGAGCAGTACTTC.